The present T cell receptor (beta chain) was sequenced within a study of blood T cell repertoires in COVID-19. For this clone: The same CDR3 can be traced to other DNA sequences in this sample.

Looked up from germline, CDR1 is SGHRS and CDR2 is YFSETQ. The CDR3 is 14 residues long. The V end lost 1 base, the J end lost 0 bases, and 7 bases lay between the germline ends. Here immunoSEQ multiplex PCR was the method, and the copy in TCRdb shows in-frame clones only, minus some. The table shows some 94,000 clones, with 84% occurring only once. The source of this sequence is a man between 70 and 80 years old with active or convalescent COVID-19. Specimen: peripheral blood. V and J are TRBV5-1 and TRBJ1-1; no firm D call. In DNA form, the CDR3 reads TGCGCCAGCAGCTTGAACAGCTTGAACACTGAAGCTTTCTTT. Its protein product is CASSLNSLNTEAFF.